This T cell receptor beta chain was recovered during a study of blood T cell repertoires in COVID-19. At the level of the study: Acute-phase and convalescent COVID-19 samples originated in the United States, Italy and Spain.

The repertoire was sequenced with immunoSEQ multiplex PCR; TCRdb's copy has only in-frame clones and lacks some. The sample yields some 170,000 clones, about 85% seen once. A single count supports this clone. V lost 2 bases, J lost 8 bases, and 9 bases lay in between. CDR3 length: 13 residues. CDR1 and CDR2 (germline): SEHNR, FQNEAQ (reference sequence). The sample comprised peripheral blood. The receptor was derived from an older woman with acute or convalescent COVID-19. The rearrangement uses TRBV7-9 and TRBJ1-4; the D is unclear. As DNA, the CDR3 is TGTGCCAGCAGCTTAATGGGCTCGGAAAAACTGTTTTTT. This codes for CASSLMGSEKLFF.